The present T cell receptor (beta chain) was sequenced within a study of vaccination effects on CD4 cells after COVID-19. V gave up 6 bases and J gave up 7 bases; unmatched junction bases: 4. Germline V lookup: CDR1 KGHSH, CDR2 LQKENI. CDR3 size: 14 residues. Findings of the study overall: In the late period after vaccination, infection- and vaccine-induced clones contracted markedly.

On this clone itself: The antigen is undetermined.

Clones were read by immunoSEQ multiplex PCR, and TCRdb kept only the in-frame ones, dropping some. The data contain approximately 28,000 clones, approximately 71% of them singletons. Before sequencing, viral peptide pools were used by the ViraFEST assay to expand antigen-specific CD4+ T cells. Isolating CD4+ T cells followed approximately 11 days of culture. Participants got two doses of BNT162b2 or mRNA-1273 vaccine. The sequence derives from a human donor who received a COVID-19 vaccine. The chain recombines TRBV18 with TRBJ1-6; the match to TRBD1 covers 9 bases. The material was CD4+ T cells from PBMCs cultured with HCoV-NL63 spike peptides, obtained after COVID-19 vaccination. The CDR3 loop is CASSGQGPNSPLHF. The DNA of the CDR3 is TGTGCCAGCTCGGGACAGGGCCCAAATTCACCCCTCCACTTT.